This T cell receptor beta chain was retrieved from a study of shared clonotypes between healthy human individuals. General study points: Naive subsets generally had larger estimated richness than memory subsets. Despite large depth, rarefaction showed incomplete sorted-subset sequencing. Sharing across a handful of donors was seen in around 5% of naive CD4 clonotypes.

Researchers divided each subset's genomic DNA evenly across several immunoSEQ plates. Data came from immunoSEQ multiplex PCR; TCRdb stores just in-frame clones and leaves some out. The sample yields a few million clones, approximately 94% seen once. Germline lookup yields CDR1 ENHRY and CDR2 SYGVKD. The CDR3 runs to 15 residues. Between the trimmed V and J ends, which lost 3 bases and 3 bases, there was a span of 13 bases. Concerning this clone: The target antigen is unknown.

The V gene is TRBV10-3, the J gene TRBJ2-3; no clear D. The sequence came from a man younger than 30 in good health. The material sequenced was naive CD4+ T cells sorted from blood. Subset specified: CD45RA+ positively selected. CDR3 protein: CAISDGGVRTDTQYF. For the CDR3, the DNA is TGTGCCATCAGTGATGGCGGCGTCAGGACAGATACGCAGTATTTT.